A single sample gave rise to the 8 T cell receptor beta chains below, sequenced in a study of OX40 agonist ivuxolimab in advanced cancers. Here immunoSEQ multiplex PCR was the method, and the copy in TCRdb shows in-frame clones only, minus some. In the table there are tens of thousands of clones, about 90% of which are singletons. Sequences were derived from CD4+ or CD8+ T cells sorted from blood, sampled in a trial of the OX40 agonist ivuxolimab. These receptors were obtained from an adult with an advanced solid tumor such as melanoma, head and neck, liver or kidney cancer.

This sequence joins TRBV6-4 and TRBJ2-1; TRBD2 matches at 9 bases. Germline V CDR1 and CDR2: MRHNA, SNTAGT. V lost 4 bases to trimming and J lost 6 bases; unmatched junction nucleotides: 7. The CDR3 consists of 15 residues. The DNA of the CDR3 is TGTGCCAGCAGTGTAGCTAGCGGGATGGGCAATGAGCAGTTCTTC. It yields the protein CASSVASGMGNEQFF.

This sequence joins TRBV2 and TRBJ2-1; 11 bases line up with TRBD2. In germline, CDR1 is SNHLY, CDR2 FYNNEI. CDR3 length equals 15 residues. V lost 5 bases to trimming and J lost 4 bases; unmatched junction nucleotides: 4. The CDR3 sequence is CASSSSGRDYNEQFF. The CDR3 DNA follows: TGTGCCAGCAGTAGTAGCGGGAGGGATTACAATGAGCAGTTCTTC.

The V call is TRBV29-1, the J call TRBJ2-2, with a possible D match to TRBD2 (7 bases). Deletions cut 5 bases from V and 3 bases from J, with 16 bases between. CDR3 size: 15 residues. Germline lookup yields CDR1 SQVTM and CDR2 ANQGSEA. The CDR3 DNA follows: TGCAGCGTTCGTCGGGGGGCCTTGGACACCGGGGAGCTGTTTTTT. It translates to CSVRRGALDTGELFF.

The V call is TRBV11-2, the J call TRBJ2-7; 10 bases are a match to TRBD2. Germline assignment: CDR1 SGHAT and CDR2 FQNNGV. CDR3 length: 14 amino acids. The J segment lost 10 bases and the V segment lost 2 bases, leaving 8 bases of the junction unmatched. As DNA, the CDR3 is TGTGCCAGCAGCTTACCGCTAGCGGGAGTAGGACAGTACTTC. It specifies CASSLPLAGVGQYF.

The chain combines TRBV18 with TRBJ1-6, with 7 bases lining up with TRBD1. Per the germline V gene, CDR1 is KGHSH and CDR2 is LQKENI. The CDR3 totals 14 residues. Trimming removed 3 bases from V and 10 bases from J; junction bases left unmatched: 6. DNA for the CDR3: TGTGCCAGCTCACCCTACAGGGGCGGCTCACCCCTCCACTTT. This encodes CASSPYRGGSPLHF. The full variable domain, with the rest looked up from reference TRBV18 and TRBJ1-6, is NAGVMQNPRHLVRRRGQEARLRCSPMKGHSHVYWYRQLPEEGLKFMVYLQKENIIDESGMPKERFSAEFPKEGPSILRIQQVVRGDSAAYFCASSPYRGGSPLHFGNGTRLTVT.

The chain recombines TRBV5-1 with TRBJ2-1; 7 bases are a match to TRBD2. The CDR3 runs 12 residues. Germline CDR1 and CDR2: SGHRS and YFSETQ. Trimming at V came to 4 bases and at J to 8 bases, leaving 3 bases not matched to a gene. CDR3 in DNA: TGCGCCAGCAGCCCGGGACTATATGAGCAGTTCTTC. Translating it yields CASSPGLYEQFF.

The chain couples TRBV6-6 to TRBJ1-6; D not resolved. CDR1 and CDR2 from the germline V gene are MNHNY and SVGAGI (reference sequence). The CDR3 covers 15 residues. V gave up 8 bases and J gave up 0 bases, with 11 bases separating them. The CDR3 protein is CASRPTSSYNSPLHF. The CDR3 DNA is TGTGCCAGCCGTCCGACTAGCTCCTATAATTCACCCCTCCACTTT.

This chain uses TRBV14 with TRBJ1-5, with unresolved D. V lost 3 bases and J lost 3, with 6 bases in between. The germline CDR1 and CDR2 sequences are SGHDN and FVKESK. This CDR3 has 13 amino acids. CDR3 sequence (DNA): TGTGCCAGCAGCCAGGGTTACAATCAGCCCCAGCATTTT. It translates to CASSQGYNQPQHF.